This TCR beta chain was identified in a study of T cell changes during pregnancy in multiple sclerosis. Assay used: immunoSEQ multiplex PCR; TCRdb lists only in-frame clones, some missing. The sample lists 70,000 to 95,000 clones, approximately 94% occurring once. This CDR3 has 13 residues. The junction had 8 bases not matched to a gene; V was cut back by 6 bases and J by 6 bases. Germline V gene data show CDR1 as SGHRS and CDR2 as YFSETQ. The chain recombines TRBV5-1 with TRBJ2-7; 8 bases align to TRBD2. The clonotype was recovered from a female donor in good health, enrolled as a control in a pregnancy study. The sequencing used peripheral blood, collected in the second trimester of pregnancy. The CDR3 spells CASTFPGLGEQYF. For the CDR3, the DNA is TGCGCCAGCACCTTCCCGGGACTAGGCGAGCAGTACTTC.